Listed below are T cell receptor beta chains from one sample, sequenced in a study of response to subunit inactivated influenza vaccine. One entry per CDR3 protein results from TCRdb running MiXCR on the RT-PCR reads. The table has 150,000 to 200,000 distinct CDR3 sequences, about 12% seen once. These data were also reused for a study on T cells expressing NK-cell markers.

The material was CD8+ T cells sorted from PBMCs, obtained 12 days after vaccination. All receptors derive from a man over 45 who received an inactivated influenza vaccine. CDR3s include the opening cysteine and the closing phenylalanine or tryptophan. A D gene is named only where the DNA matches it firmly. Clone sizes are given selectively: once, few, many, or a class where the clone is expanded.

j_call	clone_size	d_call	v_call	cdr3_aa	cdr3_nt
TRBJ2-6	NA	NA	TRBV6-2/TRBV6-3	CASSPGLISGANVLTF	TGTGCCAGCAGTCCGGGACTTATCTCTGGGGCCAACGTCCTGACTTTC
TRBJ2-5	many	TRBD2	TRBV5-1	CASSFQRGTQETQYF	TGCGCCAGCAGCTTCCAGCGGGGGACCCAAGAGACCCAGTACTTC
TRBJ2-7	NA	NA	TRBV7-2	CASSLTDLYDYEQYF	TGTGCCAGCAGCTTGACGGACCTCTACGACTACGAGCAGTACTTC
TRBJ2-7	NA	TRBD2	TRBV20-1	CSARLAAYEQYF	TGCAGTGCTAGACTAGCGGCCTACGAGCAGTACTTC
TRBJ2-7	few	NA	TRBV7-9	CASSSTGTQNPYEQYF	TGTGCCAGCAGCTCGACAGGAACACAAAATCCCTACGAGCAGTACTTC
TRBJ1-1	NA	NA	TRBV12-3/TRBV12-4	CASSLGGWNEAFF	TGTGCCAGCAGTTTGGGGGGCTGGAATGAAGCTTTCTTT
TRBJ1-2	NA	NA	TRBV7-9	CASEGRGYGYTF	TGTGCCAGCGAAGGGAGAGGCTATGGCTACACCTTC
TRBJ1-5	many	TRBD1	TRBV11-2	CASSSTGGNQPQHF	TGTGCCAGCAGCTCAACAGGGGGCAATCAGCCCCAGCATTTT
TRBJ2-7	NA	NA	TRBV10-3	CAITGGSGQDYEQYF	TGTGCCATCACGGGGGGGAGCGGACAGGACTACGAGCAGTACTTC
TRBJ2-5	many	NA	TRBV28	CASSRLREGLETQYF	TGTGCCAGCAGTAGACTTCGCGAGGGCCTAGAGACCCAGTACTTC
TRBJ1-6	NA	TRBD1	TRBV20-1	CSAREDRETSPLHF	TGCAGTGCTAGAGAGGACAGGGAGACTTCACCCCTCCACTTT
TRBJ2-6	few	NA	TRBV6-5	CASSYRPRGANVLTF	TGTGCCAGCAGTTACCGCCCTCGGGGGGCCAACGTCCTGACTTTC
TRBJ2-1	NA	NA	TRBV4-1	CASSQDPEGRSYNEQFF	TGCGCCAGCAGCCAAGATCCCGAAGGGAGGTCCTACAATGAGCAGTTCTTC
TRBJ2-5	few	NA	TRBV10-3	CAINNRREETQYF	TGTGCCATCAACAACCGGCGGGAAGAGACCCAGTACTTC
TRBJ2-7	NA	TRBD1	TRBV11-1	CASSLVIGGDRAAYEQYF	TGTGCCAGCAGCTTAGTCATAGGCGGGGACAGGGCCGCCTACGAGCAGTACTTC
TRBJ1-4	few	TRBD1	TRBV5-1	CASSPDRGLLSATNEKLFF	TGCGCCAGCAGCCCAGACAGGGGACTTCTCTCGGCAACTAATGAAAAACTGTTTTTT
TRBJ1-1	NA	NA	TRBV6-1	CASSPGAAFYGAFF	TGTGCCAGCAGCCCCGGGGCAGCATTTTATGGAGCTTTCTTT
TRBJ2-1	NA	TRBD2	TRBV7-9	CASTPRGGVRYNEQFF	TGTGCCAGCACCCCGCGGGGGGGAGTTAGGTACAATGAGCAGTTCTTC
TRBJ2-2	few	TRBD2	TRBV13	CASSPLGTSGGEPNTGELFF	TGTGCCAGCAGCCCGCTCGGGACTAGCGGGGGGGAGCCGAACACCGGGGAGCTGTTTTTT
TRBJ1-1	many	NA	TRBV6-5	CASRSNTEAFF	TGTGCCAGCAGATCTAACACTGAAGCTTTCTTT
TRBJ1-4	few	TRBD1	TRBV7-9	CASSTGDEKLFF	TGTGCCAGCAGCACAGGGGATGAAAAACTGTTTTTT
TRBJ2-3	few	NA	TRBV28	CASSFLGGGGTDTQYF	TGTGCCAGCAGTTTTTTGGGCGGGGGCGGGACAGATACGCAGTATTTT
TRBJ2-2	few	NA	TRBV24-1	CATSEAGAGELFF	TGTGCCACCAGTGAGGCAGGGGCAGGGGAGCTGTTTTTT
TRBJ2-7	few	NA	TRBV7-2	CASSLQGAGGIYEQYF	TGTGCCAGCAGCTTACAGGGGGCGGGAGGGATCTACGAGCAGTACTTC
TRBJ2-7	many	TRBD1	TRBV29-1	CSVFLTGAPDEQYF	TGCAGCGTTTTTTTGACAGGGGCCCCGGACGAGCAGTACTTC
TRBJ2-1	NA	NA	TRBV20-1	CSARDRGRPHNEQFF	TGCAGTGCTAGAGACAGGGGGAGGCCACACAATGAGCAGTTCTTC
TRBJ1-6	few	NA	TRBV12-3/TRBV12-4	CASTNGGINSPLHF	TGTGCCAGCACCAACGGGGGGATCAATTCACCCCTCCACTTT
TRBJ2-3	NA	TRBD1	TRBV10-3	CAISEGTGTTDTQYF	TGTGCCATCAGTGAGGGGACAGGGACAACAGATACGCAGTATTTT
TRBJ2-5	few	TRBD2	TRBV3-1	CASSYAGGGKETQYF	TGTGCCAGCAGCTACGCGGGGGGCGGGAAAGAGACCCAGTACTTC
TRBJ2-7	few	TRBD2	TRBV7-6	CASSLAGDYYEQYF	TGTGCCAGCAGCTTAGCAGGGGACTACTACGAGCAGTACTTC
TRBJ1-1	few	NA	TRBV6-5	CASSYVRGTEAFF	TGTGCCAGCAGTTACGTCAGGGGCACTGAAGCTTTCTTT
TRBJ1-2	NA	TRBD1	TRBV7-9	CSSSSSTRGQGVHGYTF	TGTTCCAGCAGCTCCAGTACCAGGGGGCAGGGAGTTCATGGCTACACCTTC
TRBJ2-3	NA	NA	TRBV6-2/TRBV6-3	CASMSGETDTQYF	TGTGCCAGCATGTCCGGGGAAACAGATACGCAGTATTTT
TRBJ2-7	many	NA	TRBV29-1	CSVAPGGDEQYF	TGCAGCGTTGCGCCGGGGGGCGACGAGCAGTACTTC
TRBJ2-1	NA	NA	TRBV6-5	CASSPRRQLYNEQFF	TGTGCCAGCAGTCCTCGACGCCAGCTTTACAATGAGCAGTTCTTC
TRBJ2-7	NA	TRBD1	TRBV5-4	CASSSTLPLQGKLYEQYF	TGTGCCAGCAGCTCTACCCTACCACTACAGGGGAAACTCTACGAGCAGTACTTC
TRBJ2-1	NA	TRBD2	TRBV20-1	CSARDLGGRVNEQFF	TGCAGTGCTAGAGATCTTGGCGGGAGGGTAAATGAGCAGTTCTTC
TRBJ1-4	NA	NA	TRBV11-2	CASSRRQGYEKLFF	TGTGCCAGCAGCCGCCGCCAGGGGTATGAAAAACTGTTTTTT
TRBJ2-5	NA	TRBD2	TRBV6-5	CASSSGTSGSETQYF	TGTGCCAGCAGTTCCGGGACTAGCGGGAGTGAGACCCAGTACTTC
TRBJ2-7	few	TRBD1	TRBV20-1	CSARPSTGSAYEQYF	TGCAGTGCTAGACCCTCGACAGGGAGTGCCTACGAGCAGTACTTC
TRBJ2-1	few	TRBD2	TRBV11-2	CASSLERGDYNEQFF	TGTGCCAGCAGCTTAGAGCGGGGGGACTACAATGAGCAGTTCTTC
TRBJ2-6	NA	NA	TRBV9	CASSTRDSYEAGANVLTF	TGTGCCAGCAGCACAAGGGACTCCTACGAGGCTGGGGCCAACGTCCTGACTTTC
TRBJ2-3	few	NA	TRBV7-2	CASSPVYVPHTDTQYF	TGTGCCAGCAGCCCAGTCTACGTCCCCCACACAGATACGCAGTATTTT
TRBJ2-1	few	TRBD2	TRBV5-1	CASSSVLLGGENEQFF	TGCGCCAGCAGCTCTGTCCTTTTGGGGGGGGAGAATGAGCAGTTCTTC
TRBJ1-1	few	NA	TRBV2	CASSEAGTADTEAFF	TGTGCCAGCAGTGAAGCTGGTACGGCGGACACTGAAGCTTTCTTT